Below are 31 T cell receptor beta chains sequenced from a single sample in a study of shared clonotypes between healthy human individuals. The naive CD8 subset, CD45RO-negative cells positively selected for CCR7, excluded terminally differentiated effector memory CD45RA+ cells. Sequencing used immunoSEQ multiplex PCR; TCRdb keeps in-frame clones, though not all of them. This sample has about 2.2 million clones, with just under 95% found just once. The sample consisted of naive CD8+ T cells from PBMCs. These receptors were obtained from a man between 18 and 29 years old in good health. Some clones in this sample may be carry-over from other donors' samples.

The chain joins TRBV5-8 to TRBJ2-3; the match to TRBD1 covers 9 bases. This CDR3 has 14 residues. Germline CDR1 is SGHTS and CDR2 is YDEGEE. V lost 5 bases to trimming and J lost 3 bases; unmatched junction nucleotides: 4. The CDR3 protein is CASRQTGGTDTQYF. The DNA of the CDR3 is TGTGCCAGCAGACAGACAGGGGGAACAGATACGCAGTATTTT.

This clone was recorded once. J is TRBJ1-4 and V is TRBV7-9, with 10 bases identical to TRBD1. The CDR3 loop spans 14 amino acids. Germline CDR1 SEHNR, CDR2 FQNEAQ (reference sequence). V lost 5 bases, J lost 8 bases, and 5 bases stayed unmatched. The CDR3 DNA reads TGTGCCAGCAGCCAAGACAGGGGGCAGGAAAAACTGTTTTTT. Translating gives CASSQDRGQEKLFF.

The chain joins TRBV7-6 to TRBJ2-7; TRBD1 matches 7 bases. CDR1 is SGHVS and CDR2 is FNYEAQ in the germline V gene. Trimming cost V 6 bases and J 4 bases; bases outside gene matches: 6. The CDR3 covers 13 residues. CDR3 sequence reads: CASRPRQGYEQYF. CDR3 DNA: TGTGCCAGCAGGCCTAGACAGGGATACGAGCAGTACTTC.

For the CDR3, the DNA is TGTGCCAGTAGTACCCGGGACAGCACCCAAGAGACCCAGTACTTC. It specifies CASSTRDSTQETQYF. The chain combines TRBV19 with TRBJ2-5; 7 positions agree with TRBD1. V was pared by 4 bases and J by 1 base, with 6 bases of the junction left unmatched. CDR1 and CDR2 (germline): LNHDA, SQIVND (reference sequence). CDR3 size: 15 residues. Full variable domain (missing parts from reference TRBV19 and TRBJ2-5): DGGITQSPKYLFRKEGQNVTLSCEQNLNHDAMYWYRQDPGQGLRLIYYSQIVNDFQKGDIAEGYSVSREKKESFPLTVTSAQKNPTAFYLCASSTRDSTQETQYFGPGTRLLVL.

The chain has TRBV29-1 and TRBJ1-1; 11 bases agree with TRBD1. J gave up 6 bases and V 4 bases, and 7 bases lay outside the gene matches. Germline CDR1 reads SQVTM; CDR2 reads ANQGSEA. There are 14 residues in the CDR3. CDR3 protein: CSVGKGTGGSEAFF. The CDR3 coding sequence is TGCAGCGTTGGAAAGGGGACAGGGGGTTCTGAAGCTTTCTTT.

CDR3 sequence (DNA): TGTGCCAGCAGCCCGACGAGGGGTCCGGGAACTGAAGCTTTCTTT. The encoded protein is CASSPTRGPGTEAFF. The chain joins TRBV11-3 to TRBJ1-1, with a possible D match to TRBD1 (5 bases). Germline CDR1 and CDR2: SGHNT and YENEEA. Trimming removed 5 bases at V and 5 bases at J, with 18 bases between. This CDR3 has 15 residues.

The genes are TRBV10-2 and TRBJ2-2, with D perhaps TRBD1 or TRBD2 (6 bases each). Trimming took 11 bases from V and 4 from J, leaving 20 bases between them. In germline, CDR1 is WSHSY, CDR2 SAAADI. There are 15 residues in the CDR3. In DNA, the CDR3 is TGCGCCGTCCAAATCGGGGGCCTCGGCACCGGGGAGCTGTTTTTT. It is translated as CAVQIGGLGTGELFF.

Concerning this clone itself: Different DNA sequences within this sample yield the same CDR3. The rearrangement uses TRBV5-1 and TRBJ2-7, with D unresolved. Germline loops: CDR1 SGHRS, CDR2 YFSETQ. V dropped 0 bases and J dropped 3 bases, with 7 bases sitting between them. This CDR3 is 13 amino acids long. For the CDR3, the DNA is TGCGCCAGCAGCTTGGCCGGAAACTACGAGCAGTACTTC. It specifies CASSLAGNYEQYF. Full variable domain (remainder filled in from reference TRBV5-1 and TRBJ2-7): KAGVTQTPRYLIKTRGQQVTLSCSPISGHRSVSWYQQTPGQGLQFLFEYFSETQRNKGNFPGRFSGRQFSNSRSEMNVSTLELGDSALYLCASSLAGNYEQYFGPGTRLTVT.

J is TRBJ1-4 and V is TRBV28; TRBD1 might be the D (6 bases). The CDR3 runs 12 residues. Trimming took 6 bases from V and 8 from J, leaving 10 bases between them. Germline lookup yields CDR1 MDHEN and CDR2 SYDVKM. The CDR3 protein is CASRYRDEKLFF. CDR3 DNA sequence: TGTGCCAGCAGGTACAGGGACGAAAAACTGTTTTTT.

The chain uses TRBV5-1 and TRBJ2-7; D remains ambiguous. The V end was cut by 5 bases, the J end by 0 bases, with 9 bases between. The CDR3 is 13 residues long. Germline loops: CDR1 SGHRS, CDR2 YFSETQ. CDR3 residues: CASRESSSYEQYF. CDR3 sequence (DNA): TGCGCCAGCAGGGAGAGTAGCTCCTACGAGCAGTACTTC.

The CDR3 DNA follows: TGTGCCAGCAGCTTATCCTCGGCGAACGGGGAGCTGTTTTTT. This encodes CASSLSSANGELFF. The chain recombines TRBV7-9 with TRBJ2-2; no clear D. The germline V and J ends were trimmed by 2 bases and 7 bases, with 11 bases remaining between them. CDR1 is SEHNR, CDR2 FQNEAQ, per germline (reference sequence). The CDR3 loop spans 14 amino acids.

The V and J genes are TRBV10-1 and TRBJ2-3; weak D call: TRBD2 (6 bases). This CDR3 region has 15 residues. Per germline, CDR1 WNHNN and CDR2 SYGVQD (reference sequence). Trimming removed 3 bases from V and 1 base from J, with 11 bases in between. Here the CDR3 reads CASSERGGGTDTQYF. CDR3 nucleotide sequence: TGCGCCAGCAGTGAAAGAGGCGGGGGCACAGATACGCAGTATTTT.

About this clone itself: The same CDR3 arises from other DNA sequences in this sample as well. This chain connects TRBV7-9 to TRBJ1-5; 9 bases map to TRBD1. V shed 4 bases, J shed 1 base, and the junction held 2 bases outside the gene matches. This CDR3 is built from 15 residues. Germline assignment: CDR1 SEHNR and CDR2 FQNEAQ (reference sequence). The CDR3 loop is CASSSGQGSNQPQHF. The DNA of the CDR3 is TGTGCCAGCAGCTCGGGACAGGGCAGCAATCAGCCCCAGCATTTT.

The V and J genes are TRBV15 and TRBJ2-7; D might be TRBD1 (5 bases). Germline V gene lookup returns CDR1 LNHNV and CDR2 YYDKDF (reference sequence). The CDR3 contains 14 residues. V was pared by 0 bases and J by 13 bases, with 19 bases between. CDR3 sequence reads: CATSRDTLTGHPYF. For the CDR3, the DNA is TGTGCCACCAGCAGAGATACGCTGACTGGACACCCCTACTTC.

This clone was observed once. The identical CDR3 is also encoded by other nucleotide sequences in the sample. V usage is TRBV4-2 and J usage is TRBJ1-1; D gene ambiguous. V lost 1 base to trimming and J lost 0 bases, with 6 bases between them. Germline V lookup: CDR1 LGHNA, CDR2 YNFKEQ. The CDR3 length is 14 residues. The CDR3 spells CASSQGIMNTEAFF. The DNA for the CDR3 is TGTGCCAGCAGCCAAGGGATTATGAACACTGAAGCTTTCTTT.

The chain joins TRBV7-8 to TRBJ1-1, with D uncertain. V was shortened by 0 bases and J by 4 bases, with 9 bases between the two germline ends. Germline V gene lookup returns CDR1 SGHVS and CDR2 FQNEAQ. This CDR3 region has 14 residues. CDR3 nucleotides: TGTGCCAGCAGCTTAGCGCAAAAGGGCACTGAAGCTTTCTTT. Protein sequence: CASSLAQKGTEAFF.

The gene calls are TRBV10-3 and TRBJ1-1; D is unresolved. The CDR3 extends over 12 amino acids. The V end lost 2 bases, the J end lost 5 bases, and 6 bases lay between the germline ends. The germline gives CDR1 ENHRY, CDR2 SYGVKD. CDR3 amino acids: CAISETETEAFF. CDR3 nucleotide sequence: TGTGCCATCAGTGAGACTGAGACTGAAGCTTTCTTT.

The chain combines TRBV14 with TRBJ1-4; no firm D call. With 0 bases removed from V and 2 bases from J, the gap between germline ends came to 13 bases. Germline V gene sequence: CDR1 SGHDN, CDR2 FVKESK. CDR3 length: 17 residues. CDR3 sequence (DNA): TGTGCCAGCAGCCAAGATATAGGCGGAGCGACTAATGAAAAACTGTTTTTT. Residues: CASSQDIGGATNEKLFF.

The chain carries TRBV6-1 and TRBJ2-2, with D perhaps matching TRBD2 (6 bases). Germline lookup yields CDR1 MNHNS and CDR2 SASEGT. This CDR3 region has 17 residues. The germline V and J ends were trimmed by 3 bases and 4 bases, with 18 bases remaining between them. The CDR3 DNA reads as TGTGCCAGCAGTGAGGGAGGTATCGTCTTTAGCACCGGGGAGCTGTTTTTT. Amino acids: CASSEGGIVFSTGELFF.

Written as DNA, the CDR3 is TGTGCCAGCAGTTTAGGAGGGGGCGTGCAGTACTTC. Protein product: CASSLGGGVQYF. This chain connects TRBV28 to TRBJ2-7; TRBD1 is a possible D gene (7 bases). CDR1 is MDHEN and CDR2 is SYDVKM in the germline V gene. V was cut by 2 bases and J by 9 bases, with 11 bases left in between. CDR3 length: 12 residues. The full variable domain, with the rest looked up from reference TRBV28 and TRBJ2-7, is DVKVTQSSRYLVKRTGEKVFLECVQDMDHENMFWYRQDPGLGLRLIYFSYDVKMKEKGDIPEGYSVSREKKERFSLILESASTNQTSMYLCASSLGGGVQYFGPGTRLTVT.

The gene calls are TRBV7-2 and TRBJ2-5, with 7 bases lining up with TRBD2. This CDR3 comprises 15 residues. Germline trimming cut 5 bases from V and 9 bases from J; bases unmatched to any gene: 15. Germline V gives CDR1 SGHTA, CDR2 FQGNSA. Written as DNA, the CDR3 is TGTGCCAGCAGCCAACAACCTGCGGGCCGGGGGGCCCAGTACTTC. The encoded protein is CASSQQPAGRGAQYF.

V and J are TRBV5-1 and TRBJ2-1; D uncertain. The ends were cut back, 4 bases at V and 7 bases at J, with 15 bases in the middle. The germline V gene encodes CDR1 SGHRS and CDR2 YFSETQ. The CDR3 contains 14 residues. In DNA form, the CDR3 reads TGCGCCAGCAGCCTAGAAGTGAATGATAATGAGCAGTTCTTC. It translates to CASSLEVNDNEQFF.

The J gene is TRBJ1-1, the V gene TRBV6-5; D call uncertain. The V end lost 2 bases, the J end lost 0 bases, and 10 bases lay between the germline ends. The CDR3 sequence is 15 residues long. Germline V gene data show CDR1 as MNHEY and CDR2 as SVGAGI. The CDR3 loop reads CASSYGGSMNTEAFF. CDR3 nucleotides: TGTGCCAGCAGTTACGGAGGCAGCATGAACACTGAAGCTTTCTTT.

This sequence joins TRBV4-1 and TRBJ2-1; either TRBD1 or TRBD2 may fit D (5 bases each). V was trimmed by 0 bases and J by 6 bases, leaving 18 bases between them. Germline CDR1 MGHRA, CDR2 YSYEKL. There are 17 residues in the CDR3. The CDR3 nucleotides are TGCGCCAGCAGCCAAGAGGGCCCGCAACAGAGGGGCAATGAGCAGTTCTTC. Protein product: CASSQEGPQQRGNEQFF.

CDR3 sequence: CASRQDLGTAYEQYF. CDR3 in DNA: TGTGCCAGCAGGCAAGACTTAGGGACCGCCTACGAGCAGTACTTC. The chain is built from TRBV6-1 and TRBJ2-7; D may be TRBD1 or TRBD2 (5 bases each). Germline V lookup: CDR1 MNHNS, CDR2 SASEGT. This CDR3 is 15 amino acids long. Trimming shortened V by 6 bases and J by 2 bases, and 17 bases separated the two germline ends.

The CDR3 protein is CASSGRLGTNEQFF. The CDR3 coding sequence is TGTGCCAGCAGCGGCAGGTTGGGTACCAATGAGCAGTTCTTC. The chain employs TRBV7-2 and TRBJ2-1; D remains unclear. Trimming removed 5 bases at V and 6 bases at J, with 14 bases between. Germline V CDR1 and CDR2: SGHTA, FQGNSA. This CDR3 contains 14 residues.

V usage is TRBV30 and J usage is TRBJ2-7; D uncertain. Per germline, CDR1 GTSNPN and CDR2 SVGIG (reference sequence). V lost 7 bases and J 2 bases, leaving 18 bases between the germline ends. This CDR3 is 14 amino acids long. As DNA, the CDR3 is TGTGCCTCCGCCGACCCCGCTAACCCCTACGAGCAGTACTTC. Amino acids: CASADPANPYEQYF.

DNA of the CDR3: TGTGCCAGCAGCGTAGCGGGTAGCGGGAGGATTGAGCAGTTCTTC. It translates to CASSVAGSGRIEQFF. The V and J genes are TRBV9 and TRBJ2-1, with 10 bases matching TRBD2. This CDR3 has 15 amino acids. J lost 9 bases, V lost 0 bases, and 6 bases had no gene match. Germline assignment: CDR1 SGDLS and CDR2 YYNGEE. Supplemented by reference TRBV9 and TRBJ2-1, the full variable domain reads DSGVTQTPKHLITATGQRVTLRCSPRSGDLSVYWYQQSLDQGLQFLIQYYNGEERAKGNILERFSAQQFPDLHSELNLSSLELGDSALYFCASSVAGSGRIEQFFGPGTRLTVL.

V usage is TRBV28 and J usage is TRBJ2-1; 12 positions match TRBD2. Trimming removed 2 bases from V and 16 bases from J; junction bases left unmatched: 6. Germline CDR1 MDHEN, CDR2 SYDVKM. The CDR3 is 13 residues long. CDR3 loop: CASSLGLAGGFFF. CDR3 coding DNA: TGTGCCAGCAGTTTAGGGCTAGCGGGAGGGTTTTTCTTC.

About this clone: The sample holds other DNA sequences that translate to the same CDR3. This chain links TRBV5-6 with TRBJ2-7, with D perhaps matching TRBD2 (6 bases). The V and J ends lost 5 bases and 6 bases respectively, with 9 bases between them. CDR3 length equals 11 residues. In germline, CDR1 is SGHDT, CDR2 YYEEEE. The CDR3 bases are TGTGCCAGCAGTTTCGGGGGCGAGCAGTACTTC. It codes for CASSFGGEQYF.

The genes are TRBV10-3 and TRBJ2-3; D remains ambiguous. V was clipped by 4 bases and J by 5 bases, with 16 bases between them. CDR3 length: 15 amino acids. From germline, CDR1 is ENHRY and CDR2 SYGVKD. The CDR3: CAISVNLPSGDTQYF. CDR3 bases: TGTGCCATCAGTGTCAACCTCCCGTCGGGAGATACGCAGTATTTT.